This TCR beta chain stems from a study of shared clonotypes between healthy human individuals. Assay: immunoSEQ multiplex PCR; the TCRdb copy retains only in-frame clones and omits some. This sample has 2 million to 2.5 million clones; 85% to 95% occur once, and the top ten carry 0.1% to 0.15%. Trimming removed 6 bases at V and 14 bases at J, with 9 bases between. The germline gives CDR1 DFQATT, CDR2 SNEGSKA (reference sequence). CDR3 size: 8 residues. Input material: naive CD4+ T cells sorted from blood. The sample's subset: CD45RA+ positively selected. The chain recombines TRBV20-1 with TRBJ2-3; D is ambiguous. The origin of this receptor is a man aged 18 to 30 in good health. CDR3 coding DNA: TGCAGTGCCGGTGGCCCGTATTTT. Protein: CSAGGPYF.